The next 32 T cell receptor beta chains were all read from a single sample in a study of CD8+ T cells in alopecia areata. Extraction of RNA preceded its reverse transcription into cDNA, which served as the sequencing template. Data came from immunoSEQ multiplex PCR; TCRdb stores just in-frame clones and leaves some out. The sample shows about 140,000 clones, about half of them seen only once. This material consisted of CD4+ T cells sorted from blood, taken at week 0. Receptors originate from a human donor with alopecia areata.

The chain carries TRBV27 and TRBJ1-6; D unclear. V was cut by 3 bases and J by 5 bases, with 8 bases left in between. Germline V CDR1 and CDR2: MNHEY, SMNVEV (reference sequence). The CDR3 consists of 14 residues. CDR3 in amino acids: CASSFASNNSPLHF. CDR3 nucleotide sequence: TGTGCCAGCAGTTTCGCCTCAAATAATTCACCCCTCCACTTT.

This clone was detected only once. J is TRBJ1-1 and V is TRBV30; D not resolved. CDR3 length: 9 residues. Trimming took 8 bases from V and 8 from J, leaving 9 bases between them. Per the germline V gene, CDR1 is GTSNPN and CDR2 is SVGIG (reference sequence). CDR3 DNA: TGTGCCCTGTTGGTCGAAGCTTTCTTT. This translates into CALLVEAFF. The whole variable domain, filled in from reference TRBV30 and TRBJ1-1, reads SQTIHQWPATLVQPVGSPLSLECTVEGTSNPNLYWYRQAAGRGLQLLFYSVGIGQISSEVPQNLSASRPQDRQFILSSKKLLLSDSGFYLCALLVEAFFGQGTRLTVV.

This chain links TRBV6-5 with TRBJ2-5; D remains ambiguous. The CDR3 extends over 11 amino acids. Germline CDR1 MNHEY, CDR2 SVGAGI. V gave up 4 bases and J gave up 5 bases, with 5 bases separating them. The CDR3 protein is CASSLEETQYF. The CDR3 nucleotides read TGTGCCAGCAGTTTGGAGGAGACCCAGTACTTC.

The chain uses TRBV27 and TRBJ1-2; D might be TRBD1 (6 bases). The ends were cut back, 6 bases at V and 0 bases at J, with 20 bases in the middle. The germline V gene has CDR1 MNHEY and CDR2 SMNVEV (reference sequence). This CDR3 spans 17 amino acids. As DNA, the CDR3 is TGTGCCAGCAGCCCAGGAGGGGGGCGAGGGCCTAACTATGGCTACACCTTC. It is translated as CASSPGGGRGPNYGYTF.

The chain is built from TRBV30 and TRBJ1-4; 9 positions match TRBD1. From germline, CDR1 is GTSNPN and CDR2 SVGIG (reference sequence). This CDR3 comprises 16 residues. Losses at the gene ends were 3 bases for V and 5 bases for J; bases not matched to a gene: 10. CDR3 bases: TGTGCCTGGAGCGGGCTCGGGACAGGGCCCAATGAAAAACTGTTTTTT. Translation gives CAWSGLGTGPNEKLFF. The full variable domain, its missing parts supplied by reference TRBV30 and TRBJ1-4, is SQTIHQWPATLVQPVGSPLSLECTVEGTSNPNLYWYRQAAGRGLQLLFYSVGIGQISSEVPQNLSASRPQDRQFILSSKKLLLSDSGFYLCAWSGLGTGPNEKLFFGSGTQLSVL.

This sequence joins TRBV4-1 and TRBJ1-2; D remains unclear. This CDR3 spans 14 amino acids. CDR1 is MGHRA, CDR2 YSYEKL, per germline. V lost 2 bases, J lost 4 bases, and 11 bases lay in between. The CDR3 loop is CASSQPPEGYGYTF. DNA for the CDR3: TGCGCCAGCAGCCAACCGCCCGAGGGCTATGGCTACACCTTC.

The chain carries TRBV30 and TRBJ1-1; D gene ambiguous. CDR3 length: 12 amino acids. Germline loops: CDR1 GTSNPN, CDR2 SVGIG (reference sequence). The V end lost 2 bases, the J end lost 3 bases, and 7 bases lay between the germline ends. CDR3 DNA: TGTGCCTGGAGTTTGGGTTACACTGAAGCTTTCTTT. It translates to CAWSLGYTEAFF.

J is TRBJ2-7 and V is TRBV15, with D possibly TRBD2 on 6 matching bases. The CDR3 runs 15 residues. Trimming removed 1 base from V and 1 base from J, with 11 bases in between. The germline V gene has CDR1 LNHNV and CDR2 YYDKDF (reference sequence). The CDR3 loop reads CATSRGSGPSYEQYF. The CDR3 bases are TGTGCCACCAGCAGAGGAAGCGGGCCGTCCTACGAGCAGTACTTC.

The chain employs TRBV5-1 and TRBJ1-1; D gene unclear. V was cut by 0 bases and J by 5 bases, with 14 bases left in between. This CDR3 spans 15 amino acids. Germline V gives CDR1 SGHRS, CDR2 YFSETQ. The CDR3 DNA follows: TGCGCCAGCAGCTTGGAGGCAGGCGCGGGAACTGAAGCTTTCTTT. This translates into CASSLEAGAGTEAFF.

This clone has a single count. J is TRBJ2-5 and V is TRBV6-5; D is possibly TRBD2 (7 bases). The germline CDR1 and CDR2 sequences are MNHEY and SVGAGI. The CDR3 covers 13 residues. V lost 7 bases, J lost 6 bases, and 15 bases lay in between. For the CDR3, the DNA is TGTGCCAGCACCACGGGGGGCGCGAAGACCCAGTACTTC. It codes for CASTTGGAKTQYF.

This chain links TRBV29-1 with TRBJ2-2; a weak D match, TRBD2 (6 bases). Trimming removed 3 bases at V and 5 bases at J, with 13 bases between. This CDR3 contains 14 residues. The germline CDR1 and CDR2 sequences are SQVTM and ANQGSEA. The CDR3 DNA follows: TGCAGCGTTGATGAACGCGGGGCAACCGGGGAGCTGTTTTTT. This codes for CSVDERGATGELFF.

This rearrangement joins TRBV5-6 to TRBJ2-5; D is possibly TRBD1 or TRBD2 (6 bases each). V shed 1 base and J shed 7 bases, with 14 bases lying between them. Germline assignment: CDR1 SGHDT and CDR2 YYEEEE. CDR3 length: 14 residues. The CDR3 spells CASSLNRGLGTQYF. Here the CDR3 DNA reads TGTGCCAGCAGCTTGAATCGGGGGCTGGGGACCCAGTACTTC.

The rearrangement uses TRBV27 and TRBJ2-7; D might be TRBD1 or TRBD2, each matching 6 bases. The CDR3 is 15 residues long. Per the germline V gene, CDR1 is MNHEY and CDR2 is SMNVEV (reference sequence). The ends were cut back, 4 bases at V and 1 base at J, with 14 bases in the middle. CDR3 region: CASSSWGAESYEQYF. The CDR3, as DNA: TGTGCCAGCAGTTCTTGGGGGGCGGAGTCCTACGAGCAGTACTTC.

V is TRBV5-1 and J is TRBJ2-1; 12 positions agree with TRBD2. The CDR3 has 16 amino acids. V was clipped by 4 bases and J by 7 bases; unmatched bases: 9. Germline V gene sequence: CDR1 SGHRS, CDR2 YFSETQ. The CDR3 protein is CASSTQTSGSGNEQFF. CDR3 coding DNA: TGCGCCAGCAGCACCCAGACTAGCGGGAGTGGTAATGAGCAGTTCTTC.

This clone has a handful of counts. The J gene is TRBJ1-2, the V gene TRBV2; D is unclear. This CDR3 contains 12 residues. Trimming cost V 4 bases and J 2 bases, with 5 bases left between them. Germline V gene sequence: CDR1 SNHLY, CDR2 FYNNEI. The CDR3 loop is CASSGVNYGYTF. The CDR3 DNA is TGTGCCAGCAGTGGGGTCAACTATGGCTACACCTTC.

This sequence joins TRBV29-1 and TRBJ2-7; D remains ambiguous. This CDR3 has 12 amino acids. Germline V gene data show CDR1 as SQVTM and CDR2 as ANQGSEA. The V end was cut by 4 bases, the J end by 3 bases, with 10 bases between. In nucleotides, the CDR3 is TGCAGCGTTGCCCCCCAGCGCTACGAGCAGTACTTC. It specifies CSVAPQRYEQYF.

This sequence joins TRBV29-1 and TRBJ2-7; 13 bases are shared with TRBD2. There are 13 residues in the CDR3. V shed 6 bases, J shed 8 bases, and the junction held 7 bases outside the gene matches. CDR1 is SQVTM and CDR2 is ANQGSEA in the germline V gene. CDR3 coding DNA: TGCAGCGTCCTACTAGCGGGAGGGCCCAAGCAGTACTTC. It specifies CSVLLAGGPKQYF.

This clone was counted only a few times. The chain employs TRBV29-1 and TRBJ1-1, with D possibly being TRBD1 (5 bases). Per germline, CDR1 SQVTM and CDR2 ANQGSEA. V lost 7 bases and J 11 bases, leaving 8 bases between the germline ends. The CDR3 sequence is 8 residues long. The CDR3, as DNA: TGCAGCGATGGGGGGGCTTTCTTT. This encodes CSDGGAFF. Drawing the rest from reference TRBV29-1 and TRBJ1-1, the complete variable domain is SAVISQKPSRDICQRGTSLTIQCQVDSQVTMMFWYRQQPGQSLTLIATANQGSEATYESGFVIDKFPISRPNLTFSTLTVSNMSPEDSSIYLCSDGGAFFGQGTRLTVV.

This clone was seen only once. V gene TRBV7-9 combines with J gene TRBJ2-3, with TRBD2 matching 7 bases. J gave up 0 bases and V 0 bases, and 0 bases lay outside the gene matches. Germline V lookup: CDR1 SEHNR, CDR2 FQNEAQ (reference sequence). The CDR3 is 15 residues long. CDR3 protein: CASSLALASTDTQYF. In DNA, the CDR3 is TGTGCCAGCAGCTTAGCACTAGCGAGCACAGATACGCAGTATTTT. The variable domain in full, completed from reference TRBV7-9 and TRBJ2-3, reads DTGVSQNPRHKITKRGQNVTFRCDPISEHNRLYWYRQTLGQGPEFLTYFQNEAQLEKSRLLSDRFSAERPKGSFSTLEIQRTEQGDSAMYLCASSLALASTDTQYFGPGTRLTVL.

This clone was recorded a few times. J is TRBJ2-4 and V is TRBV30, with D maybe TRBD1 (5 bases). CDR3 length equals 13 residues. CDR1 is GTSNPN, CDR2 SVGIG, per germline (reference sequence). The V gene lost 2 bases and the J gene lost 2 bases, with 7 bases spanning the gap. CDR3 sequence: CAWSQGTKNIQYF. Here the CDR3 DNA reads TGTGCCTGGAGTCAGGGCACCAAAAACATTCAGTACTTC.

This clone showed up just a few times. V gene TRBV30 combines with J gene TRBJ2-7; D gene uncertain. V shed 1 base and J shed 2 bases, with 6 bases lying between them. Per germline, CDR1 GTSNPN and CDR2 SVGIG (reference sequence). The CDR3 covers 12 residues. The CDR3 sequence: CAWSGGPYEQYF. CDR3 bases: TGTGCCTGGAGTGGAGGTCCCTACGAGCAGTACTTC. The full variable domain, in which reference TRBV30 and TRBJ2-7 provide the parts outside the CDR3, is SQTIHQWPATLVQPVGSPLSLECTVEGTSNPNLYWYRQAAGRGLQLLFYSVGIGQISSEVPQNLSASRPQDRQFILSSKKLLLSDSGFYLCAWSGGPYEQYFGPGTRLTVT.

The CDR3 spells CSVSSYPYEQYF. The CDR3 coding sequence is TGCAGCGTGAGCAGCTATCCCTACGAGCAGTACTTC. The chain combines TRBV29-1 with TRBJ2-7; D is unclear. Germline V gene sequence: CDR1 SQVTM, CDR2 ANQGSEA. The V end was cut by 6 bases, the J end by 2 bases, with 11 bases between. The CDR3 sequence is 12 residues long.

The CDR3 sequence is CASSMAKSNQPQHF. The CDR3 DNA reads as TGTGCCAGTAGTATGGCGAAAAGCAATCAGCCCCAGCATTTT. The J gene is TRBJ1-5, the V gene TRBV19, with D unclear. The CDR3 has 14 amino acids. CDR1 is LNHDA and CDR2 is SQIVND in the germline V gene (reference sequence). Deletions cut 3 bases from V and 1 base from J, with 7 bases between.

The genes are TRBV29-1 and TRBJ2-5, with 7 bases fitting TRBD2. CDR1 is SQVTM and CDR2 is ANQGSEA in the germline V gene. Trimming took 4 bases from V and 5 from J; bases not matched to a gene: 22. The CDR3 is 18 amino acids. CDR3 sequence reads: CSVVRDCAGVLLWETQYF. As DNA, the CDR3 is TGCAGCGTTGTGCGGGATTGTGCGGGAGTGTTGTTATGGGAGACCCAGTACTTC.

This clone was detected only a few times. The rearrangement uses TRBV7-9 and TRBJ2-6; tentatively, D is TRBD2 (6 bases). This CDR3 is built from 16 residues. Trimming took off 5 bases at V and 3 bases at J, with 14 bases between the two ends. The V gene's germline CDR1 is SEHNR and CDR2 FQNEAQ (reference sequence). CDR3 sequence: CASSRIVGSGANVLTF. The DNA for the CDR3 is TGTGCCAGCAGCCGGATTGTCGGGAGTGGGGCCAACGTCCTGACTTTC.

CDR3 coding DNA: TGCGCCAGCAGTGATAGACAGGGGAATCAGCCCCAGCATTTT. Residues: CASSDRQGNQPQHF. The chain recombines TRBV10-2 with TRBJ1-5, with TRBD1 identical over 8 bases. This CDR3 has 14 residues. The germline CDR1 and CDR2 sequences are WSHSY and SAAADI. V shed 3 bases, J shed 4 bases, and the junction held 2 bases outside the gene matches.

There are a few counts of this clone. The V call is TRBV29-1, the J call TRBJ2-1; D may be TRBD1 or TRBD2 (5 bases each). V lost 3 bases to trimming and J lost 2 bases, with 8 bases between them. This CDR3 contains 13 residues. The germline gives CDR1 SQVTM, CDR2 ANQGSEA. CDR3 residues: CSVDGATYNEQFF. The CDR3 DNA follows: TGCAGCGTTGACGGGGCCACCTACAATGAGCAGTTCTTC.

In this sample, this clone turned up once. The rearrangement links TRBV15 to TRBJ2-1; D is unclear. The germline V and J ends were trimmed by 0 bases and 10 bases, with 10 bases remaining between them. Germline values: CDR1 LNHNV, CDR2 YYDKDF (reference sequence). This CDR3 has 13 residues. CDR3 nucleotide sequence: TGTGCCACCAGCAGAGATCGGTTCAGGGAGCAGTTCTTC. This translates into CATSRDRFREQFF. Variable domain in full (rest from reference TRBV15 and TRBJ2-1): DAMVIQNPRYQVTQFGKPVTLSCSQTLNHNVMYWYQQKSSQAPKLLFHYYDKDFNNEADTPDNFQSRRPNTSFCFLDIRSPGLGDTAMYLCATSRDRFREQFFGPGTRLTVL.

V and J are TRBV7-2 and TRBJ1-2; D unresolved. Germline loops: CDR1 SGHTA, CDR2 FQGNSA. Trimming shortened V by 1 base and J by 1 base, and 13 bases separated the two germline ends. This CDR3 is built from 16 residues. The CDR3 is CASSLERRPDNYGYTF. Here the CDR3 DNA reads TGTGCCAGCAGCTTAGAACGCCGGCCGGATAACTATGGCTACACCTTC.

This chain links TRBV5-1 with TRBJ2-3; D may match TRBD1 or TRBD2 (5 bases each). CDR3 length: 15 residues. Germline assignment: CDR1 SGHRS and CDR2 YFSETQ. Trimming stripped 1 base from V and 1 base from J, with 10 bases between. CDR3 sequence: CASSLSGTRTDTQYF. The CDR3 bases are TGCGCCAGCAGCTTGAGTGGGACCCGCACAGATACGCAGTATTTT.

The sample holds many counts of this clone. V gene TRBV5-1 combines with J gene TRBJ2-7, with 9 positions matching TRBD1. After removal of 4 bases from V and 7 bases from J, the junction contained 15 bases not matched to a gene. CDR3 length: 16 amino acids. The germline gives CDR1 SGHRS, CDR2 YFSETQ. CDR3 region: CASSTGRGQGHGEQYF. The CDR3 DNA sequence: TGCGCCAGCAGCACGGGGCGTGGACAGGGGCACGGGGAGCAGTACTTC.

This clone was detected a few times. J is TRBJ2-4 and V is TRBV27, with TRBD1 identical over 7 bases. This CDR3 has 12 residues. V shed 8 bases, J shed 6 bases, and the junction held 4 bases outside the gene matches. CDR1 and CDR2 (germline): MNHEY, SMNVEV (reference sequence). CDR3 sequence (DNA): TGTGCCAGCGGACAGGTTGGAAACATTCAGTACTTC. This codes for CASGQVGNIQYF.